In this sample, the clone carrying this TCR beta chain turned up a few times. This specimen comes from a study of T-cell memory formation after mild COVID-19. Trimming shortened V by 0 bases and J by 4 bases, and 16 bases separated the two germline ends. The CDR3 sequence is 16 residues long. In germline, CDR1 is SGHRS, CDR2 YFSETQ. TCRdb reprocessed the 5' RACE reads via MiXCR and lists one record per CDR3 protein. The data contain about 210,000 distinct CDR3 sequences, around 26% of them seen just once; the ten biggest clones take up roughly 11%. This chain links TRBV5-1 with TRBJ2-5; the D gene could be TRBD1 or TRBD2 (6 bases each). This TCR derives from an adult woman who had mild COVID-19 (a few samples of this study predate the infection). Cell type and time point are not known. What was sequenced was PBMCs or a T cell subset sorted from them (not recorded which). CDR3 DNA sequence: TGCGCCAGCAGCTTGGCCGACCTCGGAGGGGGAGAGACCCAGTACTTC. This encodes CASSLADLGGGETQYF.